Listed here are 22 T cell receptor beta chains from one sample, sequenced in a study of blood T cell repertoires in COVID-19 (dated by TCRdb to between 2020 and 2021). Libraries came from the immunoSEQ multiplex PCR assay. Not all clones reach the TCRdb copy of this immuneACCESS table, which keeps in-frame sequences only. Checked studies attribute under half of the gap to unresolved V genes and leave the rest unexplained. The sample includes about 34,000 clones, with 80% to 95% observed a single time. The top ten hold 4.5% to 7% of the sample. Sequencing was carried out using peripheral blood. Receptor source: an elderly woman with acute or convalescent COVID-19.

The chain employs TRBV5-1 and TRBJ1-1; possible D gene TRBD1, 6 bases. The CDR3 is made up of 15 amino acids. Looked up from germline, CDR1 is SGHRS and CDR2 is YFSETQ. The germline V and J ends were trimmed by 0 bases and 4 bases, with 13 bases remaining between them. The CDR3, as DNA: TGCGCCAGCAGCTTGGGGTCGACAGGAGCCACTGAAGCTTTCTTT. The encoded protein is CASSLGSTGATEAFF.

The rearrangement links TRBV7-3 to TRBJ2-4, with D perhaps TRBD2 (6 bases). Germline loops: CDR1 SGHTA, CDR2 FQGTGA. The CDR3 sequence is 14 residues long. Trimming took off 8 bases at V and 9 bases at J, with 20 bases between the two ends. The CDR3 DNA reads as TGTGCCAGCGGACCCCCACCGGGAGATATCATTCAGTACTTC. Translation gives CASGPPPGDIIQYF.

The chain employs TRBV5-4 and TRBJ1-5; no clear D gene. Germline CDR1 SGHNT, CDR2 YYREEE (reference sequence). V was shortened by 0 bases and J by 10 bases, with 11 bases between the two germline ends. This CDR3 is built from 13 residues. The CDR3 coding sequence is TGTGCCAGCAGCTTGGGACCGGGGATTCCCCAGCATTTT. This codes for CASSLGPGIPQHF.

The chain combines TRBV6-2 or TRBV6-3 with TRBJ2-5; the D is unclear. This CDR3 has 13 amino acids. The germline gives CDR1 MNHEY, CDR2 SVGEGT. V lost 5 bases, J lost 0 bases, and 7 bases lay in between. CDR3 coding DNA: TGTGCCAGCAGTGTGAGATACCAAGAGACCCAGTACTTC. Protein sequence: CASSVRYQETQYF.

This clone was recorded only once. The chain employs TRBV27 and TRBJ2-4, with 8 bases identical to TRBD2. With V trimmed by 5 bases and J by 1 base, 4 bases remained unmatched. Germline values: CDR1 MNHEY, CDR2 SMNVEV (reference sequence). This CDR3 has 15 amino acids. CDR3: CASSLIAGAKNIQYF. Written as DNA, the CDR3 is TGTGCCAGCAGTCTTATAGCGGGGGCCAAAAACATTCAGTACTTC.

The chain has TRBV25-1 and TRBJ1-2, with a tentative D call TRBD1 (5 bases). The length of the CDR3 is 14 residues. The V end lost 2 bases, the J end lost 8 bases, and 15 bases lay between the germline ends. In germline, CDR1 is MGHDK, CDR2 SYGVNS. The CDR3 coding sequence is TGTGCCAGCAGTGAAGGGGGGACCTTGTACGGCTACACCTTC. This codes for CASSEGGTLYGYTF.

The V and J genes are TRBV29-1 and TRBJ1-2, with D hard to call. Germline-derived CDR1 and CDR2 are SQVTM and ANQGSEA. The CDR3 is 13 amino acids. Trimming shortened V by 1 base and J by 4 bases, and 10 bases separated the two germline ends. This chain's CDR3 is CSVEGRGIYGYTF. CDR3 in DNA: TGCAGCGTTGAAGGTCGGGGAATCTATGGCTACACCTTC.

The rearrangement joins TRBV19 to TRBJ1-2, with TRBD1 matching 8 bases. The CDR3 loop spans 13 amino acids. The junction had 7 bases not matched to a gene; V was cut back by 5 bases and J by 8 bases. Looked up from germline, CDR1 is LNHDA and CDR2 is SQIVND (reference sequence). The CDR3 loop is CASSYRGNDGYTF. In DNA form, the CDR3 reads TGTGCCAGTAGTTACAGGGGGAACGACGGCTACACCTTC.

This chain connects TRBV6-5 to TRBJ1-2, with TRBD1 as a possible D gene (5 bases). The germline V gene has CDR1 MNHEY and CDR2 SVGAGI. The CDR3 runs to 13 residues. V lost 5 bases and J lost 3, with 10 bases in between. This CDR3 is CASSKGRDYGYTF. In nucleotides, the CDR3 is TGTGCCAGCAGTAAGGGCAGGGACTATGGCTACACCTTC.

V usage is TRBV19 and J usage is TRBJ1-2; 7 bases are a match to TRBD1. CDR1 is LNHDA and CDR2 is SQIVND in the germline V gene (reference sequence). V trimming: 8 bases; J trimming: 8 bases; junction bases outside the gene matches: 14. The CDR3 length is 14 residues. CDR3 coding DNA: TGTGCCAGTTCCCACGACAGGGCGCTATCAGGCTACACCTTC. It translates to CASSHDRALSGYTF.

The rearrangement joins TRBV5-8 to TRBJ1-5; 8 bases are a match to TRBD1. The CDR3 length is 16 residues. The junction had 10 bases not matched to a gene; V was cut back by 4 bases and J by 4 bases. Germline assignment: CDR1 SGHTS and CDR2 YDEGEE. In DNA form, the CDR3 reads TGTGCCAGCAGCAAGGACAGGGACTTACGGAATCAGCCCCAGCATTTT. Translated, it gives CASSKDRDLRNQPQHF. Using reference TRBV5-8 and TRBJ1-5 for the parts outside the CDR3, the full variable domain is EAGVTQSPTHLIKTRGQQATLRCSPISGHTSVYWYQQALGLGLQFLLWYDEGEERNRGNFPPRFSGRQFPNYSSELNVNALELEDSALYLCASSKDRDLRNQPQHFGDGTRLSIL.

The gene calls are TRBV3-1 (or the pseudogene TRBV3-2) and TRBJ2-1; D is possibly TRBD2 (7 bases). The length of the CDR3 is 15 residues. The germline V gene has CDR1 LGHDT and CDR2 YNNKEL (reference sequence). The ends were cut back, 2 bases at V and 6 bases at J, with 14 bases in the middle. The CDR3 spells CASSQMGGAGNEQFF. CDR3 nucleotides: TGTGCCAGCAGCCAAATGGGGGGGGCGGGCAATGAGCAGTTCTTC.

The chain recombines TRBV6-5 with TRBJ1-2; 7 bases are shared with TRBD1. Trimming removed 5 bases from V and 3 bases from J; junction bases left unmatched: 6. Germline V gene sequence: CDR1 MNHEY, CDR2 SVGAGI. This CDR3 is built from 14 residues. CDR3 in amino acids: CASSQKDRYYGYTF. For the CDR3, the DNA is TGTGCCAGCAGTCAAAAGGACAGGTACTATGGCTACACCTTC.

This clone has only a few counts. This chain connects TRBV9 to TRBJ1-3; 7 nucleotides match TRBD1. J gave up 4 bases and V 3 bases, and 7 bases lay outside the gene matches. The length of the CDR3 is 15 residues. Germline assignment: CDR1 SGDLS and CDR2 YYNGEE. CDR3 sequence (DNA): TGTGCCAGCAGCGCCAACAGGGGTGGCGGAAACACCATATATTTT. Translated: CASSANRGGGNTIYF.

The rearrangement uses TRBV2 and TRBJ1-2; TRBD1 agrees at 7 bases. Germline values: CDR1 SNHLY, CDR2 FYNNEI. V shed 6 bases, J shed 2 bases, and the junction held 12 bases outside the gene matches. The CDR3 extends over 16 amino acids. CDR3 sequence (DNA): TGTGCCAGCAGGGGACAGAGTTACCCCGTAAACTATGGCTACACCTTC. Amino acid sequence: CASRGQSYPVNYGYTF.

The chain joins TRBV11-1 to TRBJ1-2, with 7 bases that match TRBD1. V gave up 4 bases and J gave up 8 bases; unmatched junction bases: 10. The CDR3 length is 14 residues. CDR1 SGHAT and CDR2 FQDESV come from the germline V gene (reference sequence). CDR3 amino acids: CASSSRSTGDGYTF. In DNA, the CDR3 is TGTGCCAGCAGCTCCCGATCTACAGGGGACGGCTACACCTTC.

This clone was picked up a small number of times. The rearrangement uses TRBV5-4 and TRBJ2-7; 9 bases line up with TRBD1. CDR3 length equals 16 residues. The ends lost 1 base at V and 3 bases at J; junction bases unmatched: 8. Germline CDR1 and CDR2: SGHNT and YYREEE (reference sequence). The CDR3, as DNA: TGTGCCAGCAGCTTGTGGGGGGGGACAGGGCTCTACGAGCAGTACTTC. As protein: CASSLWGGTGLYEQYF.

The chain combines TRBV30 with TRBJ1-4, with 10 bases that match TRBD1. With 3 bases clipped from V and 8 bases from J, the junction kept 9 bases outside the gene matches. Germline V gene sequence: CDR1 GTSNPN, CDR2 SVGIG (reference sequence). The CDR3 is 15 residues long. The CDR3 is CAWSRRQGAREKLFF. CDR3 bases: TGTGCCTGGAGCCGTAGACAGGGGGCGAGGGAAAAACTGTTTTTT.

This chain joins TRBV2 and TRBJ1-1; TRBD1 matches 10 bases. This CDR3 spans 13 amino acids. Germline assignment: CDR1 SNHLY and CDR2 FYNNEI. V gave up 9 bases and J gave up 1 base; unmatched junction bases: 2. CDR3 loop: CASGTGANTEAFF. The CDR3 DNA reads as TGTGCCAGTGGGACAGGGGCGAACACTGAAGCTTTCTTT.

This sequence joins TRBV10-3 and TRBJ2-5; 7 bases fit TRBD1. The CDR3 is 12 residues long. V lost 6 bases and J lost 4; bases outside the gene matches: 2. Germline V gene sequence: CDR1 ENHRY, CDR2 SYGVKD. The CDR3 DNA reads TGTGCCATCAGAGGGGGCGGAGAGACCCAGTACTTC. This gives the protein CAIRGGGETQYF.

The gene calls are TRBV7-9 and TRBJ1-2; 7 positions match TRBD1. Germline V CDR1 and CDR2: SEHNR, FQNEAQ (reference sequence). Unmatched junction bases numbered 5, after V lost 1 base and J lost 3 bases. This CDR3 is 15 amino acids long. The CDR3 DNA reads TGTGCCAGCAGCTTAGAAACGACAGGGTACTATGGCTACACCTTC. This gives the protein CASSLETTGYYGYTF.

The rearrangement joins TRBV19 to TRBJ2-1; 7 bases are shared with TRBD2. The CDR3 extends over 17 amino acids. The germline V gene encodes CDR1 LNHDA and CDR2 SQIVND (reference sequence). J gave up 5 bases and V 0 bases, and 10 bases lay outside the gene matches. The CDR3: CASSIDPFRGVDNEQFF. CDR3 in DNA: TGTGCCAGTAGTATAGACCCCTTCCGGGGGGTGGACAATGAGCAGTTCTTC.